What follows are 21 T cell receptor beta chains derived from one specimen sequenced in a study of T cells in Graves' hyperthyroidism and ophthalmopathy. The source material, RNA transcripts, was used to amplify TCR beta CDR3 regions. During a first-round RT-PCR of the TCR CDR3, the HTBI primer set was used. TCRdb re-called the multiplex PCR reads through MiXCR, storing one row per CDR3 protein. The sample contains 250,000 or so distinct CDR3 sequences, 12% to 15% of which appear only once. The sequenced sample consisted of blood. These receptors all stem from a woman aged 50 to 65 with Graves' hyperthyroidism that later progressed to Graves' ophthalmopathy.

As DNA, the CDR3 is TGTGCCAGCAGCCCCCGAGCGGGAGACGAAGAGACCCAGTACTTC. As protein: CASSPRAGDEETQYF. The V call is TRBV7-9, the J call TRBJ2-5, with TRBD2 matching over 8 bases. The germline V gene has CDR1 SEHNR and CDR2 FQNEAQ (reference sequence). CDR3 length equals 15 residues. V trimming: 5 bases; J trimming: 3 bases; junction bases outside the gene matches: 8.

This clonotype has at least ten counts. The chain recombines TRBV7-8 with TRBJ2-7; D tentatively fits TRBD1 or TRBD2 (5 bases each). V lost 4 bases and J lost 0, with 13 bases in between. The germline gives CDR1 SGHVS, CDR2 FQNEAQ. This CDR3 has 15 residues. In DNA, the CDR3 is TGTGCCAGCAGCTCCAGGGACCGAGACTCCTACGAGCAGTACTTC. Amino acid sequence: CASSSRDRDSYEQYF.

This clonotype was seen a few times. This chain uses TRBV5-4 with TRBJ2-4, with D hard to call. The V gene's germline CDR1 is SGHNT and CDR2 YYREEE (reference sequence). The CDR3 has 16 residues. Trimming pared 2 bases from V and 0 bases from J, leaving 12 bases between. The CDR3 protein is CASSLLLGSAKNIQYF. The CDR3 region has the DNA TGTGCCAGCAGCTTACTTTTAGGGTCAGCCAAAAACATTCAGTACTTC. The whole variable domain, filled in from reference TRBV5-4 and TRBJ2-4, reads ETGVTQSPTHLIKTRGQQVTLRCSSQSGHNTVSWYQQALGQGPQFIFQYYREEENGRGNFPPRFSGLQFPNYSSELNVNALELDDSALYLCASSLLLGSAKNIQYFGAGTRLSVL.

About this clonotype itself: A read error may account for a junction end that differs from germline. The CDR3 DNA follows: TGTACCAGCCTATTCACAGACAGTCATGGCTACACCTTC. Protein sequence: CTSLFTDSHGYTF. The chain couples TRBV2 to TRBJ1-2, with TRBD1 as a possible D gene (5 bases). The CDR3 is 13 residues long. Germline V gene lookup returns CDR1 SNHLY and CDR2 FYNNEI.

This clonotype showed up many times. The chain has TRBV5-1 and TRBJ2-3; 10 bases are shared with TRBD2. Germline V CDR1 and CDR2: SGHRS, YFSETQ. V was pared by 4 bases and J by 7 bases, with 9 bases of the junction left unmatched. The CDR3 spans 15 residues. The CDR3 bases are TGCGCCAGCAGCCGTGCTCCTAGCGGGAGTCATACGCAGTATTTT. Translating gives CASSRAPSGSHTQYF.

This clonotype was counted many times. CDR3 in amino acids: CSAHEGGARGANVLTF. In DNA form, the CDR3 reads TGCAGTGCCCACGAGGGGGGGGCACGTGGGGCCAACGTCCTGACTTTC. V and J are TRBV20-1 and TRBJ2-6, with D possibly matching TRBD2 (7 bases). Deletions cut 6 bases from V and 3 bases from J, with 18 bases between. CDR1 is DFQATT and CDR2 is SNEGSKA in the germline V gene (reference sequence). This CDR3 has 16 amino acids.

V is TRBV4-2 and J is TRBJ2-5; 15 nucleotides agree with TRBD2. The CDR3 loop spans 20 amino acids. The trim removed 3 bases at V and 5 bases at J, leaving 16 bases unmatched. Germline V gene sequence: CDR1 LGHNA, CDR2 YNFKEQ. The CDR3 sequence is CASSQGSSRWTSGRGETQYF. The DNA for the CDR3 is TGTGCCAGCAGCCAGGGGTCTAGTCGGTGGACTAGCGGGAGGGGGGAGACCCAGTACTTC.

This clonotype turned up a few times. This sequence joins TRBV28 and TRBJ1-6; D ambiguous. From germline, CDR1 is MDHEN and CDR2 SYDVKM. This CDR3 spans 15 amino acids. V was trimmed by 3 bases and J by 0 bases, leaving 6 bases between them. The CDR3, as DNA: TGTGCCAGCAGTTTCGGGTACTCCTATAATTCACCCCTCCACTTT. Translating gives CASSFGYSYNSPLHF.

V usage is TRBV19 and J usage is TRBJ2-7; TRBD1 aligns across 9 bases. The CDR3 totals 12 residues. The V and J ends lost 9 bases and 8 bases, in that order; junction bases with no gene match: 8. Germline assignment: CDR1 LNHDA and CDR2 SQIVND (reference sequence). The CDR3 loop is CASRDRVGQQYF. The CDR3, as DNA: TGTGCCAGCCGGGACAGGGTCGGACAGCAGTACTTC.

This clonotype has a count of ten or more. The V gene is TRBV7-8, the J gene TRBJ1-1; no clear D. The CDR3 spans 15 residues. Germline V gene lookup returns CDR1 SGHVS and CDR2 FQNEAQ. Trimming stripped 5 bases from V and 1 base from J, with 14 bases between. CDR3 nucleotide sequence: TGTGCCAGCAGCCCTACCGGACGAGCGAACACTGAAGCTTTCTTT. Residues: CASSPTGRANTEAFF.

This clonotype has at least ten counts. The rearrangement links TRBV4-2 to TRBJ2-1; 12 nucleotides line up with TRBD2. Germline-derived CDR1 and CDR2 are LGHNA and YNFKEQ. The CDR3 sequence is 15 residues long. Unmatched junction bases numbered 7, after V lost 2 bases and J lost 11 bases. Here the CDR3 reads CASSQQGLAGTKQFF. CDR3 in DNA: TGTGCCAGCAGCCAACAAGGACTAGCGGGAACTAAGCAGTTCTTC.

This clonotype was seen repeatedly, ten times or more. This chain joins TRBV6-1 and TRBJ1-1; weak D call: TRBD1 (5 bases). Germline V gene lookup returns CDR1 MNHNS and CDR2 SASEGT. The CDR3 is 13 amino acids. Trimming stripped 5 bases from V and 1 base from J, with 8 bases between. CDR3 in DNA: TGTGCCAGCAGTCCGACAGAGAACACTGAAGCTTTCTTT. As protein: CASSPTENTEAFF.

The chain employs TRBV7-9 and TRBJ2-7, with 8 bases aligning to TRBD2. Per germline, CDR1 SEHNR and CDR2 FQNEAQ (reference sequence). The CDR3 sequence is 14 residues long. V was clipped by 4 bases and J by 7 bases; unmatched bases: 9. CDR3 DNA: TGTGCCAGCAGCTCTGGACTAGCCTTCGGGGAGCAGTACTTC. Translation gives CASSSGLAFGEQYF.

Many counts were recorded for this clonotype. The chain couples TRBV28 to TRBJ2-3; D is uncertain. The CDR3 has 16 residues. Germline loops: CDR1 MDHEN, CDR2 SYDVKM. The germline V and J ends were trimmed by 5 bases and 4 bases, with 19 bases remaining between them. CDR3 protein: CASSATPSRVADTQYF. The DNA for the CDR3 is TGTGCCAGCAGTGCCACCCCCTCTAGGGTCGCAGATACGCAGTATTTT.

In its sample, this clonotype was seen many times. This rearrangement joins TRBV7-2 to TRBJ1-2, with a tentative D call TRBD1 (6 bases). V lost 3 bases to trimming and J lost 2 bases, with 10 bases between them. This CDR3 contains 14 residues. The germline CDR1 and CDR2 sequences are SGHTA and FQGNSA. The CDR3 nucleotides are TGTGCCAGCAGCTTGGGGACAAGCAACTATGGCTACACCTTC. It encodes CASSLGTSNYGYTF.

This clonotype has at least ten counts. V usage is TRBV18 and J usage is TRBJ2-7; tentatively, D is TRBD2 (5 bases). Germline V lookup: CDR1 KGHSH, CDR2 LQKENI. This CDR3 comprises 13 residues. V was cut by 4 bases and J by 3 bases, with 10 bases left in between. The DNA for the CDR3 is TGTGCCAGCTCACAACTGGAGGACTACGAGCAGTACTTC. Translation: CASSQLEDYEQYF.

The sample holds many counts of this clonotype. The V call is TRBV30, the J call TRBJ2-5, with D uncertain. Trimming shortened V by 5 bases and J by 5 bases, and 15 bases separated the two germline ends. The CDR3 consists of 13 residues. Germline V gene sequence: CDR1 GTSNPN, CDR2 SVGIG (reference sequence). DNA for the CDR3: TGTGCCTGGGGGAAAGGGTTGAGGGAGACCCAGTACTTC. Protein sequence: CAWGKGLRETQYF.

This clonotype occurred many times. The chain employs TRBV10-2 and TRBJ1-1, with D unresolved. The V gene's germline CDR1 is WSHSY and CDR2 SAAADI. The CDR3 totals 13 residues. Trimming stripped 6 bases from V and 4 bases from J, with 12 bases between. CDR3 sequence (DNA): TGCGCCAGCAGACCGGGGTTGGGCACTGAAGCTTTCTTT. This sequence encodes CASRPGLGTEAFF.

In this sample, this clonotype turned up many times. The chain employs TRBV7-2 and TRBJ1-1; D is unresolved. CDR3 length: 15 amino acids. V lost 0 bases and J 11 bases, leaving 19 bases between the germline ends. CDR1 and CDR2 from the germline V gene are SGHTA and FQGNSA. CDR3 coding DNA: TGTGCCAGCAGCTTAGCGCGGTCTAGTGTACAGACCGCTTTCTTT. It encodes CASSLARSSVQTAFF.

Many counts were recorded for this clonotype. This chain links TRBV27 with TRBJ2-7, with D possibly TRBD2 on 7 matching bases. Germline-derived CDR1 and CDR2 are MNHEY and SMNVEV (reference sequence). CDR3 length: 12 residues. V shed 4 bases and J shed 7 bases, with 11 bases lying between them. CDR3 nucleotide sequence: TGTGCCAGCAGTTACGGGGGGCGGGAGCAGTACTTC. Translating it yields CASSYGGREQYF.

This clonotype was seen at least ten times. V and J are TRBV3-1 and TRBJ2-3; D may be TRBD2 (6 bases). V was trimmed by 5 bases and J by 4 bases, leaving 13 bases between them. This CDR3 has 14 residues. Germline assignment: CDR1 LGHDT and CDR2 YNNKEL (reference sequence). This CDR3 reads CASSNGLTADTQYF. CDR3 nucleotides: TGTGCCAGCAGCAACGGACTAACCGCAGATACGCAGTATTTT.